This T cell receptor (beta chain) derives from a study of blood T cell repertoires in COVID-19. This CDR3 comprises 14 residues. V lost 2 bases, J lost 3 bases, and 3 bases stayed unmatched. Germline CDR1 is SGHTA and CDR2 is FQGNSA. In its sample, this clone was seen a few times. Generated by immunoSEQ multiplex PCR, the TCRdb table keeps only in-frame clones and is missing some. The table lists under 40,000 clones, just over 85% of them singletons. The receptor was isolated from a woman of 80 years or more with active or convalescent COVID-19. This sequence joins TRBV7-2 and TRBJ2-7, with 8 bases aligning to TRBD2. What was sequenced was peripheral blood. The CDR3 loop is CASSLIAGFYEQYF. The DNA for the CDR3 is TGTGCCAGCAGCTTAATAGCGGGGTTCTACGAGCAGTACTTC.